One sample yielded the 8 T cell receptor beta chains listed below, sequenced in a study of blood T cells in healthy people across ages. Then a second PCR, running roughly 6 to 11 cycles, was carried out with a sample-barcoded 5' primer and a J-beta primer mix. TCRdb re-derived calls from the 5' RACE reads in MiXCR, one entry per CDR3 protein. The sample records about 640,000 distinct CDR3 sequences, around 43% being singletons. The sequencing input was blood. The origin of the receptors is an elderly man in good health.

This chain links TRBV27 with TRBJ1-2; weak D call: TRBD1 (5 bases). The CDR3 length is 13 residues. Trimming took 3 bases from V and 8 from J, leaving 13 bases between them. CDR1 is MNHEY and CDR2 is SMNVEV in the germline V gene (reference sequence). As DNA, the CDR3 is TGTGCCAGCAGTTTGTGGGGGAGAGGCGGCTACACCTTC. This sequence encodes CASSLWGRGGYTF.

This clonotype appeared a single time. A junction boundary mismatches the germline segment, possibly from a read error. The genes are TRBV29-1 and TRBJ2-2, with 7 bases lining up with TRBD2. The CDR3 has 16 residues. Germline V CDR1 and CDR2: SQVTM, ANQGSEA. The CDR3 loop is CSLEDGGGANTGELFF. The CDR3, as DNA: TGCAGCCTTGAAGATGGGGGAGGGGCGAACACCGGGGAGCTGTTTTTT.

The CDR3 DNA reads TGTGCCAGCCCCACGTTGATGAACACTGAAGCTTTCTTT. It yields the protein CASPTLMNTEAFF. The rearrangement uses TRBV6-1 and TRBJ1-1, with D unclear. From germline, CDR1 is MNHNS and CDR2 SASEGT. The CDR3 is 13 amino acids. The V and J ends lost 8 bases and 0 bases respectively, with 10 bases between them.

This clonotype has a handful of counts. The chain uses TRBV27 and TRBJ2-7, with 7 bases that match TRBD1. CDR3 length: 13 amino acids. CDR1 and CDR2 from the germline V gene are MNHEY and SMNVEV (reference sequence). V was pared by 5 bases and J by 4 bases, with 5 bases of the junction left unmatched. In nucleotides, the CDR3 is TGTGCCAGCAGTACCCGACAGGGATACGAGCAGTACTTC. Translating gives CASSTRQGYEQYF.

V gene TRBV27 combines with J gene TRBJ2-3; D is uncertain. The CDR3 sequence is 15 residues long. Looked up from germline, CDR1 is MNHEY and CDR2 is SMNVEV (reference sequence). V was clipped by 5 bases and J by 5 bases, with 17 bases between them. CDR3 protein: CASSPNPVLGDTQYF. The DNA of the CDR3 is TGTGCCAGCAGTCCTAACCCCGTGTTGGGAGATACGCAGTATTTT.

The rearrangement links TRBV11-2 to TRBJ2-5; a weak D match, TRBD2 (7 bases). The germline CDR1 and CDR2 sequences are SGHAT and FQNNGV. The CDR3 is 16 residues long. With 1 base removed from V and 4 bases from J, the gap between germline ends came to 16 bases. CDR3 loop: CASSLGGRGFLETQYF. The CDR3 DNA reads TGTGCCAGCAGCTTAGGGGGGAGGGGGTTTCTAGAGACCCAGTACTTC.

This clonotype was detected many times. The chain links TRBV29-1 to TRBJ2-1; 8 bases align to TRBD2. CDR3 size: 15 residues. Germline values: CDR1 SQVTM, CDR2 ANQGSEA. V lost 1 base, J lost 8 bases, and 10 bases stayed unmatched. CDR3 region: CSVEGFGRAWDEQFF. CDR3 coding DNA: TGCAGCGTTGAAGGTTTCGGGAGGGCCTGGGATGAGCAGTTCTTC.

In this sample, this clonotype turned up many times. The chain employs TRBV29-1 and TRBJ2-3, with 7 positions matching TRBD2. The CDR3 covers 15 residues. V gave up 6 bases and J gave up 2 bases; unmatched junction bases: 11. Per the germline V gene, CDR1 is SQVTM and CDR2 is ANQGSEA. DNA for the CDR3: TGCAGCGTGGGTTTGCGGCGGGGGAACACAGATACGCAGTATTTT. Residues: CSVGLRRGNTDTQYF.